What follows are 27 T cell receptor beta chains derived from one specimen sequenced in a study of cytomegalovirus exposure and HLA in healthy donors. The PCR was carried out with 60 Vbeta primers and 13 Jbeta primers. The protocol was immunoSEQ multiplex PCR, while the TCRdb copy is restricted to in-frame clones and leaves out a portion. The sample gives 150,000 to 200,000 clones, approximately 75% of which show up once; more than 1.3% is in the top ten. Sequences were obtained from PBMCs. The receptors here all came from a girl aged 10 to 17 in good health and CMV-seronegative.

This clone was recorded a few times. The rearrangement joins TRBV6-5 to TRBJ1-1, with no clear D. The germline V gene has CDR1 MNHEY and CDR2 SVGAGI. V dropped 6 bases and J dropped 7 bases, with 15 bases sitting between them. There are 13 residues in the CDR3. Here the CDR3 reads CASSLVSSGEAFF. CDR3 in DNA: TGTGCCAGCAGCCTTGTTTCATCGGGTGAAGCTTTCTTT.

The chain links TRBV5-1 to TRBJ2-5, with D perhaps TRBD2 (5 bases). This CDR3 comprises 16 residues. The V end was cut by 1 base, the J end by 0 bases, with 13 bases between. Germline CDR1 is SGHRS and CDR2 is YFSETQ. CDR3 DNA sequence: TGCGCCAGCAGCTTGACGGCAGGACTCGACCAAGAGACCCAGTACTTC. Its protein product is CASSLTAGLDQETQYF.

This chain links TRBV7-9 with TRBJ2-1, with 7 bases matching TRBD1. Germline loops: CDR1 SEHNR, CDR2 FQNEAQ (reference sequence). The CDR3 runs to 17 residues. V lost 5 bases and J lost 0; bases outside the gene matches: 10. DNA for the CDR3: TGTGCCAGCAGCCTCAACAGGGGCCTCAGCTCCTACAATGAGCAGTTCTTC. This translates into CASSLNRGLSSYNEQFF.

V and J are TRBV4-2 and TRBJ2-1; 9 nucleotides align to TRBD2. Germline V gives CDR1 LGHNA, CDR2 YNFKEQ. V gave up 0 bases and J gave up 7 bases; unmatched junction bases: 4. The CDR3 consists of 15 residues. CDR3 bases: TGTGCCAGCAGCCAAGATCTAGCGGGGTTGAATGAGCAGTTCTTC. Its translation: CASSQDLAGLNEQFF.

This clone was seen more than once but under ten times. The rearrangement links TRBV6-5 to TRBJ1-3; 7 nucleotides align to TRBD1. Germline lookup yields CDR1 MNHEY and CDR2 SVGAGI. Germline trimming cut 6 bases from V and 2 bases from J; bases unmatched to any gene: 7. The CDR3 has 15 residues. The CDR3 region is CASSRQGTPGNTIYF. In DNA, the CDR3 is TGTGCCAGCAGCCGACAGGGAACTCCTGGAAACACCATATATTTT.

This sequence joins TRBV2 and TRBJ2-3; 13 bases line up with TRBD2. Germline trimming cut 5 bases from V and 4 bases from J; bases unmatched to any gene: 18. The germline V gene encodes CDR1 SNHLY and CDR2 FYNNEI. The length of the CDR3 is 20 residues. This CDR3 is CASSFPTSGGAEMLSDTQYF. Written as DNA, the CDR3 is TGTGCCAGCAGTTTTCCAACTAGCGGGGGGGCCGAGATGTTGTCAGATACGCAGTATTTT. Combining the CDR3 with reference TRBV2 and TRBJ2-3 gives the whole variable domain EPEVTQTPSHQVTQMGQEVILRCVPISNHLYFYWYRQILGQKVEFLVSFYNNEISEKSEIFDDQFSVERPDGSNFTLKIRSTKLEDSAMYFCASSFPTSGGAEMLSDTQYFGPGTRLTVL.

This clone was detected only once. V gene TRBV5-8 combines with J gene TRBJ2-7; 9 positions match TRBD1. V lost 4 bases to trimming and J lost 0 bases; unmatched junction nucleotides: 14. There are 18 residues in the CDR3. The V gene's germline CDR1 is SGHTS and CDR2 YDEGEE. CDR3 residues: CASSPSGTGPLFSYEQYF. The CDR3 coding sequence is TGTGCCAGCAGCCCCTCTGGGACAGGGCCCTTGTTCTCCTACGAGCAGTACTTC. The full variable domain, its missing parts supplied by reference TRBV5-8 and TRBJ2-7, is EAGVTQSPTHLIKTRGQQATLRCSPISGHTSVYWYQQALGLGLQFLLWYDEGEERNRGNFPPRFSGRQFPNYSSELNVNALELEDSALYLCASSPSGTGPLFSYEQYFGPGTRLTVT.

The rearrangement joins TRBV2 to TRBJ2-1; 7 nucleotides align to TRBD1. Germline V gives CDR1 SNHLY, CDR2 FYNNEI. V gave up 4 bases and J gave up 1 base; unmatched junction bases: 10. The CDR3 runs 17 residues. The CDR3 loop is CASSGGLARGSYNEQFF. CDR3 in DNA: TGTGCCAGCAGTGGAGGGTTGGCCAGGGGGTCCTACAATGAGCAGTTCTTC.

The gene calls are TRBV5-1 and TRBJ2-7; 8 nucleotides agree with TRBD1. The CDR3 has 14 residues. V dropped 5 bases and J dropped 6; count of bases not matched to a gene: 10. Per the germline V gene, CDR1 is SGHRS and CDR2 is YFSETQ. The CDR3 DNA reads TGCGCCAGCAGTCGGGGACAGGCTCTGCTCGAGCAGTACTTC. Translating it yields CASSRGQALLEQYF.

The gene calls are TRBV6-1 and TRBJ1-2; D might be TRBD1 (5 bases). The germline CDR1 and CDR2 sequences are MNHNS and SASEGT. The CDR3 runs 16 residues. Trimming removed 1 base from V and 4 bases from J, with 16 bases in between. The CDR3 region is CASSEVFGAGGYGYTF. The CDR3 nucleotides read TGTGCCAGCAGTGAAGTATTTGGGGCAGGCGGCTATGGCTACACCTTC.

The CDR3 nucleotides read TGTGCCAGCAGCCCCGGGACTAGCGGATACGAGCAGTACTTC. The encoded protein is CASSPGTSGYEQYF. This sequence joins TRBV6-5 and TRBJ2-7, with 11 bases aligning to TRBD2. CDR1 and CDR2 from the germline V gene are MNHEY and SVGAGI. The CDR3 is 14 residues long. The V and J ends lost 6 bases and 4 bases, in that order; junction bases with no gene match: 5.

This sequence joins TRBV19 and TRBJ1-1, with D perhaps matching TRBD1 (5 bases). CDR1 and CDR2 from the germline V gene are LNHDA and SQIVND (reference sequence). Trimming took 3 bases from V and 11 from J, leaving 22 bases between them. The CDR3 extends over 15 amino acids. In DNA form, the CDR3 reads TGTGCCAGTAGTATTGTGGTCGGGACTGCGGTGGGCGCTTTCTTT. Protein sequence: CASSIVVGTAVGAFF.

The chain recombines TRBV13 with TRBJ2-5, with 11 bases matching TRBD1. This CDR3 is 14 amino acids long. Germline V gene data show CDR1 as PRHDT and CDR2 as FYEKMQ (reference sequence). Trimming at V came to 5 bases and at J to 11 bases, leaving 10 bases not matched to a gene. The CDR3 spells CASSKGQGAREQYF. The DNA of the CDR3 is TGTGCCAGCAGCAAAGGACAGGGGGCAAGGGAGCAGTACTTC.

The chain combines TRBV9 with TRBJ1-1, with D maybe TRBD1 (5 bases). The CDR3 is 17 residues long. Between the trimmed V and J ends, which lost 3 bases and 4 bases, there was a span of 22 bases. Germline V gene data show CDR1 as SGDLS and CDR2 as YYNGEE. CDR3 loop: CASSGMTEGHRGTEAFF. The CDR3, as DNA: TGTGCCAGCAGCGGAATGACGGAGGGGCATAGAGGCACTGAAGCTTTCTTT.

V is TRBV5-1 and J is TRBJ2-3, with no clear D. V lost 1 base and J 2 bases, leaving 8 bases between the germline ends. The CDR3 spans 14 residues. CDR1 is SGHRS and CDR2 is YFSETQ in the germline V gene. The CDR3 spells CASSLSRSTDTQYF. The CDR3, as DNA: TGCGCCAGCAGCTTGTCGCGGTCCACAGATACGCAGTATTTT.

This clone turned up a few times. J is TRBJ2-2 and V is TRBV6-4; D is unclear. Germline V lookup: CDR1 MRHNA, CDR2 SNTAGT. The CDR3 runs 13 residues. Trimming cost V 4 bases and J 3 bases, with 6 bases left between them. CDR3 coding DNA: TGTGCCAGCAGTGTTGGAGACACCGGGGAGCTGTTTTTT. Translated, it gives CASSVGDTGELFF.

The genes are TRBV18 and TRBJ1-3; 7 bases fit TRBD1. The V gene end was trimmed by 6 bases and the J gene end by 7 bases; junction bases not matched to a gene: 18. Per the germline V gene, CDR1 is KGHSH and CDR2 is LQKENI. The CDR3 extends over 17 amino acids. CDR3 DNA: TGTGCCAGCTCGCAAAGGGACAGTAAAGTCAATTGGAACACCATATATTTT. Its protein is CASSQRDSKVNWNTIYF.

V usage is TRBV7-9 and J usage is TRBJ1-6, with 12 positions matching TRBD1. Germline-derived CDR1 and CDR2 are SEHNR and FQNEAQ (reference sequence). The CDR3 has 16 amino acids. Trimming removed 3 bases from V and 7 bases from J; junction bases left unmatched: 4. The CDR3 region is CASSLGQGALNSPLHF. The CDR3 region has the DNA TGTGCCAGCAGCTTGGGACAGGGGGCATTGAATTCACCCCTCCACTTT.

V is TRBV7-9 and J is TRBJ1-2, with TRBD1 matching 9 bases. V shed 1 base, J shed 1 base, and the junction held 1 base outside the gene matches. This CDR3 contains 15 residues. CDR1 is SEHNR and CDR2 is FQNEAQ in the germline V gene (reference sequence). The chain's CDR3 is CASSLEGQGNYGYTF. The CDR3 DNA sequence: TGTGCCAGCAGCTTAGAGGGACAGGGTAACTATGGCTACACCTTC.

A remark on this clone: The identical CDR3 is also encoded by other nucleotide sequences in the sample. This rearrangement joins TRBV30 to TRBJ1-5, with a weak D call TRBD1 (6 bases). CDR3 length: 14 amino acids. V dropped 2 bases and J dropped 4 bases, with 12 bases sitting between them. The germline V gene has CDR1 GTSNPN and CDR2 SVGIG (reference sequence). For the CDR3, the DNA is TGTGCCTGGAGTCAGACAGGCGGAAATCAGCCCCAGCATTTT. This encodes CAWSQTGGNQPQHF. Supplemented by reference TRBV30 and TRBJ1-5, the full variable domain reads SQTIHQWPATLVQPVGSPLSLECTVEGTSNPNLYWYRQAAGRGLQLLFYSVGIGQISSEVPQNLSASRPQDRQFILSSKKLLLSDSGFYLCAWSQTGGNQPQHFGDGTRLSIL.

The chain combines TRBV7-2 with TRBJ2-7, with a weak D call TRBD2 (6 bases). The CDR3 has 14 amino acids. Trimming pared 4 bases from V and 4 bases from J, leaving 14 bases between. Germline loops: CDR1 SGHTA, CDR2 FQGNSA. CDR3 DNA sequence: TGTGCCAGCAGCTGGGGACTCCCGCAGTACGAGCAGTACTTC. Translating it yields CASSWGLPQYEQYF. Full variable domain (remainder filled in from reference TRBV7-2 and TRBJ2-7): GAGVSQSPSNKVTEKGKDVELRCDPISGHTALYWYRQSLGQGLEFLIYFQGNSAPDKSGLPSDRFSAERTGGSVSTLTIQRTQQEDSAVYLCASSWGLPQYEQYFGPGTRLTVT.

The gene calls are TRBV6-8 and TRBJ2-5, with 9 bases fitting TRBD1. CDR1 is MNHGY and CDR2 is SAAAGT in the germline V gene. This CDR3 spans 18 amino acids. V dropped 3 bases and J dropped 4; count of bases not matched to a gene: 15. The CDR3 region is CASSYNPRDRDCRETQYF. DNA for the CDR3: TGTGCCAGCAGTTATAACCCGCGGGACAGGGATTGTAGAGAGACCCAGTACTTC.

The chain joins TRBV6-6 to TRBJ2-2, with D perhaps TRBD2 (6 bases). The CDR3 runs 11 residues. Germline values: CDR1 MNHNY, CDR2 SVGAGI (reference sequence). The germline V and J ends were trimmed by 9 bases and 5 bases, with 7 bases remaining between them. The CDR3 sequence is CASAGTGELFF. In DNA, the CDR3 is TGTGCCAGTGCGGGGACCGGGGAGCTGTTTTTT.

The chain couples TRBV2 to TRBJ2-7; 10 nucleotides line up with TRBD1. CDR3 length: 11 amino acids. Trimming took 6 bases from V and 7 from J; bases not matched to a gene: 0. Germline V gene data show CDR1 as SNHLY and CDR2 as FYNNEI. CDR3 sequence: CASRDRGEQYF. In DNA form, the CDR3 reads TGTGCCAGCAGGGACAGGGGGGAGCAGTACTTC.

V is TRBV5-8 and J is TRBJ2-7; possibly TRBD2 for D (7 bases). Germline CDR1 is SGHTS and CDR2 is YDEGEE. Trimming took off 4 bases at V and 8 bases at J, with 16 bases between the two ends. This CDR3 has 13 amino acids. For the CDR3, the DNA is TGTGCCAGCAGCCGGGGGGCGACAGGAAAGCAGTACTTC. Translating gives CASSRGATGKQYF.

This chain joins TRBV7-9 and TRBJ2-1; 9 nucleotides agree with TRBD2. After removal of 5 bases from V and 6 bases from J, the junction contained 11 bases not matched to a gene. The CDR3 consists of 16 residues. Germline CDR1 and CDR2: SEHNR and FQNEAQ (reference sequence). The CDR3 region is CASSPPGGGAFNEQFF. The CDR3 region has the DNA TGTGCCAGCAGCCCACCGGGCGGGGGGGCCTTCAATGAGCAGTTCTTC.

The chain links TRBV7-3 to TRBJ2-2, with a tentative D call TRBD2 (6 bases). Trimming took 3 bases from V and 2 from J, leaving 10 bases between them. Looked up from germline, CDR1 is SGHTA and CDR2 is FQGTGA. The CDR3 loop spans 15 amino acids. CDR3 nucleotides: TGTGCCAGCAGCTTGGAGGGCAGTAACACCGGGGAGCTGTTTTTT. Encoded protein: CASSLEGSNTGELFF.